The T cell receptor (beta chain) under discussion was sequenced for a study of cytomegalovirus exposure and HLA in healthy donors. Findings and limits, study-wide: In a later analysis, TCR beta V- and J-gene trimming showed a link to a missense DCLRE1C variant. Rare TCR sequences predominated, though certain public TCRs were found in many donors.

Trimming took off 0 bases at V and 4 bases at J, with 12 bases between the two ends. The CDR3 is made up of 15 amino acids. CDR1 is MNHEY, CDR2 SVGAGI, per germline. Use of 60 Vbeta and 13 Jbeta primers characterized the PCR. Sequencing used immunoSEQ multiplex PCR; TCRdb keeps in-frame clones, though not all of them. Among about 100,000 clones, more than 65% were seen once, and the ten largest hold 1.2%. As regards this clone: Antigen specificity is unknown.

The sequenced sample consisted of PBMCs. V gene TRBV6-5 combines with J gene TRBJ2-5, with D perhaps TRBD1 (6 bases). The receptor was derived from a woman aged 18-29 years in good health and CMV-seronegative. CDR3 protein: CASSYSGGLRETQYF. The CDR3 DNA reads as TGTGCCAGCAGTTACTCAGGGGGTTTGAGAGAGACCCAGTACTTC.